Below, 17 T cell receptor beta chains from the same sample are listed, as sequenced in a study of CD8 T cells in Susac syndrome. An input of 0.5 to 1 ug of RNA was subjected to reverse transcription using random hexamers. MiXCR, run by TCRdb on the immunoSEQ multiplex PCR reads, gives a single entry per CDR3 protein. The table lists roughly 330,000 distinct CDR3 sequences, roughly nine tenths of them singletons. The sequenced sample consisted of CD4+ T cells from PBMCs. The receptors here all came from a human donor with multiple sclerosis.

In DNA form, the CDR3 reads TGTGCCAGCAGATGGACTAGCGGGCATGGTAATGAGCAGTTCTTC. Its protein is CASRWTSGHGNEQFF. The V call is TRBV6-5, the J call TRBJ2-1, with 11 bases fitting TRBD2. V gave up 6 bases and J gave up 7 bases; unmatched junction bases: 8. The CDR3 has 15 amino acids. Germline-derived CDR1 and CDR2 are MNHEY and SVGAGI.

This clonotype was seen a single time. The V and J genes are TRBV7-2 and TRBJ2-7, with no clear D. Germline V CDR1 and CDR2: SGHTA, FQGNSA. The CDR3 covers 14 residues. Between the trimmed V and J ends, which lost 5 bases and 6 bases, there was a span of 17 bases. The CDR3 nucleotides read TGTGCCAGCAGCCTCACCCGGGCGACGGTCGAGCAGTACTTC. Protein sequence: CASSLTRATVEQYF.

The chain is built from TRBV7-2 and TRBJ2-3; D tentatively fits TRBD1 or TRBD2 (6 bases each). The CDR3 contains 16 residues. Trimming took 1 base from V and 2 from J, leaving 13 bases between them. From germline, CDR1 is SGHTA and CDR2 FQGNSA. CDR3 coding DNA: TGTGCCAGCAGCTTAGGCGGAGGGGGTAACACAGATACGCAGTATTTT. Its translation: CASSLGGGGNTDTQYF.

This chain links TRBV7-2 with TRBJ1-5; TRBD1 might be the D (5 bases). Germline loops: CDR1 SGHTA, CDR2 FQGNSA. The CDR3 consists of 15 residues. V lost 5 bases to trimming and J lost 6 bases, with 17 bases between them. DNA of the CDR3: TGTGCCAGCAGCCCCCATCCGGGCGGGGCTCAGCCCCAGCATTTT. It encodes CASSPHPGGAQPQHF.

The chain recombines TRBV29-1 with TRBJ1-1; D is ambiguous. CDR1 and CDR2 (germline): SQVTM, ANQGSEA. V was cut by 4 bases and J by 5 bases, with 14 bases left in between. This CDR3 is 13 amino acids long. The CDR3: CSVVGQWRTEAFF. For the CDR3, the DNA is TGCAGCGTTGTAGGGCAGTGGAGAACTGAAGCTTTCTTT.

The chain employs TRBV18 and TRBJ1-1; D perhaps matches TRBD1 (5 bases). Germline loops: CDR1 KGHSH, CDR2 LQKENI. With 3 bases removed from V and 4 bases from J, the gap between germline ends came to 18 bases. CDR3 length: 16 residues. The CDR3 DNA reads TGTGCCAGCTCACCTGACGGGGGTCGGGGAGGCACTGAAGCTTTCTTT. It specifies CASSPDGGRGGTEAFF.

This chain links TRBV20-1 with TRBJ1-6; the D gene is possibly TRBD1 (6 bases). The CDR3 is made up of 14 amino acids. Trimming cost V 3 bases and J 9 bases, with 15 bases left between them. CDR1 and CDR2 (germline): DFQATT, SNEGSKA (reference sequence). The CDR3 region is CSARGQRQTSPLHF. CDR3 DNA: TGCAGTGCTAGGGGACAACGACAAACTTCACCCCTCCACTTT.

The chain combines TRBV24-1 with TRBJ2-7; tentatively, D is TRBD2 (6 bases). This CDR3 comprises 12 residues. The V end was cut by 0 bases, the J end by 7 bases, with 6 bases between. Germline V lookup: CDR1 KGHDR, CDR2 SFDVKD. This chain's CDR3 is CATSDLRGEQYF. DNA of the CDR3: TGTGCCACCAGTGATTTGCGGGGGGAGCAGTACTTC.

V gene TRBV10-3 combines with J gene TRBJ2-7; D not certain. Trimming pared 8 bases from V and 2 bases from J, leaving 13 bases between. CDR1 is ENHRY, CDR2 SYGVKD, per germline. The CDR3 sequence is 13 residues long. CDR3 nucleotide sequence: TGTGCCATCCATGGAGACGTCCCCTACGAGCAGTACTTC. Translation: CAIHGDVPYEQYF.

This clonotype showed up just once. V and J are TRBV30 and TRBJ1-1; perhaps TRBD1 as D (6 bases). The V end was cut by 5 bases, the J end by 11 bases, with 15 bases between. CDR3 length: 11 amino acids. CDR1 is GTSNPN, CDR2 SVGIG, per germline (reference sequence). The chain's CDR3 is CAWGSGVVAFF. In DNA, the CDR3 is TGTGCCTGGGGATCAGGGGTGGTCGCTTTCTTT.

This rearrangement joins TRBV20-1 to TRBJ2-2; 9 bases agree with TRBD1. CDR1 DFQATT and CDR2 SNEGSKA come from the germline V gene (reference sequence). The CDR3 consists of 15 residues. Losses at the gene ends were 5 bases for V and 6 bases for J; bases not matched to a gene: 10. The CDR3 loop is CSARDRVSIAGELFF. CDR3 sequence (DNA): TGCAGTGCTCGGGACAGGGTATCTATCGCCGGGGAGCTGTTTTTT.

The chain carries TRBV7-9 and TRBJ1-2; D call uncertain. CDR3 length: 12 amino acids. Per germline, CDR1 SEHNR and CDR2 FQNEAQ (reference sequence). The V end was cut by 3 bases, the J end by 4 bases, with 6 bases between. The CDR3 bases are TGTGCCAGCAGCTTTTCCCTCTATGGCTACACCTTC. It yields the protein CASSFSLYGYTF.

The chain carries TRBV5-1 and TRBJ2-1; maybe TRBD2 (7 bases). Trimming left V 4 bases short and J 0 bases short, with 17 bases between. The germline CDR1 and CDR2 sequences are SGHRS and YFSETQ. This CDR3 has 17 residues. CDR3 residues: CASSKAGGGSSYNEQFF. The DNA for the CDR3 is TGCGCCAGCAGCAAAGCCGGGGGCGGGAGCTCCTACAATGAGCAGTTCTTC.

This sequence joins TRBV7-2 and TRBJ2-3; a weak D match, TRBD2 (6 bases). The germline gives CDR1 SGHTA, CDR2 FQGNSA. The length of the CDR3 is 12 residues. Trimming took off 1 base at V and 11 bases at J, with 10 bases between the two ends. In nucleotides, the CDR3 is TGTGCCAGCAGCTTAGACCTGGGGGGGCAGTATTTT. Amino acid sequence: CASSLDLGGQYF.

The chain employs TRBV3-1 and TRBJ1-4; D remains ambiguous. This CDR3 spans 16 amino acids. V lost 8 bases, J lost 4 bases, and 20 bases lay in between. Looked up from germline, CDR1 is LGHDT and CDR2 is YNNKEL (reference sequence). This CDR3 reads CASGKQSMANNEKLFF. CDR3 DNA: TGTGCCAGCGGGAAACAGTCAATGGCCAATAATGAAAAACTGTTTTTT.

The chain couples TRBV2 to TRBJ1-1, with D possibly being TRBD1 (6 bases). Trimming left V 0 bases short and J 1 base short, with 18 bases between. CDR1 is SNHLY, CDR2 FYNNEI, per germline. The CDR3 is made up of 18 amino acids. The CDR3 sequence: CASSEALPAGVGNTEAFF. CDR3 nucleotides: TGTGCCAGCAGTGAAGCGCTTCCGGCAGGGGTAGGGAACACTGAAGCTTTCTTT.

The chain has TRBV18 and TRBJ2-4; 11 bases fit TRBD2. Germline V gene sequence: CDR1 KGHSH, CDR2 LQKENI. After removal of 2 bases from V and 0 bases from J, the junction contained 0 bases not matched to a gene. The CDR3 extends over 16 amino acids. The DNA of the CDR3 is TGTGCCAGCTCACCAGGGACTAGCGGAGCCAAAAACATTCAGTACTTC. Its protein is CASSPGTSGAKNIQYF.